What follows is one T cell receptor beta chain and its context. Data came from immunoSEQ multiplex PCR; TCRdb stores just in-frame clones and leaves some out. The sample has about 110,000 clones; more than 80% are singletons. This sample is part of a study of T cell changes during pregnancy in multiple sclerosis. Looked up from germline, CDR1 is SGHTA and CDR2 is FQGNSA. This CDR3 has 14 amino acids. With 7 bases clipped from V and 2 bases from J, the junction kept 3 bases outside the gene matches. Sequencing used peripheral blood, obtained before pregnancy. This TCR derives from a female donor with multiple sclerosis, enrolled in a pregnancy study. This chain connects TRBV7-2 to TRBJ1-5; 9 bases line up with TRBD1. The CDR3 nucleotides read TGTGCCAGCACCAGGGACAGGGGCAATCAGCCCCAGCATTTT. Protein product: CASTRDRGNQPQHF.